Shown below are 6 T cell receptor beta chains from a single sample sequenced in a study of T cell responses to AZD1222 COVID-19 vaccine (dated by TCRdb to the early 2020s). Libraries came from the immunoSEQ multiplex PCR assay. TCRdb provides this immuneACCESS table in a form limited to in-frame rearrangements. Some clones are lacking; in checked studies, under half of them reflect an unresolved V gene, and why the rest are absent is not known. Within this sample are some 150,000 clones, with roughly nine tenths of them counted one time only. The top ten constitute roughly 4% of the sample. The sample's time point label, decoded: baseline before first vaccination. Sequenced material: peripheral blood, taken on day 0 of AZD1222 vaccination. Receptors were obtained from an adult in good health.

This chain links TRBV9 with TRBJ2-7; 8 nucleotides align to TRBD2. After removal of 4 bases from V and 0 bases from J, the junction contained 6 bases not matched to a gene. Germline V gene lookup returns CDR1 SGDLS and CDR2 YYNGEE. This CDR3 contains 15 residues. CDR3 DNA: TGTGCCAGCAGCCCCGGGGGGGACCTCTCCTACGAGCAGTACTTC. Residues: CASSPGGDLSYEQYF.

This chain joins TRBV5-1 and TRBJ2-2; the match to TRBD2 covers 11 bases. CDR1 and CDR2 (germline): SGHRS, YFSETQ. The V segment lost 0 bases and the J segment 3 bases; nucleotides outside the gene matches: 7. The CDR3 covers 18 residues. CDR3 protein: CASSLENSGRGYTGELFF. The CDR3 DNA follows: TGCGCCAGCAGCTTGGAGAATAGCGGGAGGGGATACACCGGGGAGCTGTTTTTT.

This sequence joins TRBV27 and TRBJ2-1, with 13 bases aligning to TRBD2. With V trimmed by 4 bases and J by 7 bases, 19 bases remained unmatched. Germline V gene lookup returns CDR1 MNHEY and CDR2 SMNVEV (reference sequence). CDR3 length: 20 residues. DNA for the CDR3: TGTGCCAGCAGTTACGCCGGACTAGCGGGAGCGCCAGGGATCGGAAATGAGCAGTTCTTC. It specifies CASSYAGLAGAPGIGNEQFF.

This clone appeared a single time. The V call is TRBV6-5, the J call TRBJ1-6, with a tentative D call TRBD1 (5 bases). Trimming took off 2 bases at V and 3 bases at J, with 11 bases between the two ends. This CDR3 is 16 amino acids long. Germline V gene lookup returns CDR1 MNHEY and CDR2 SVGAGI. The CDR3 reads CASSYRAGLYNSPLHF. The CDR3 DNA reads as TGTGCCAGCAGTTACCGTGCAGGGCTCTATAATTCACCCCTCCACTTT.

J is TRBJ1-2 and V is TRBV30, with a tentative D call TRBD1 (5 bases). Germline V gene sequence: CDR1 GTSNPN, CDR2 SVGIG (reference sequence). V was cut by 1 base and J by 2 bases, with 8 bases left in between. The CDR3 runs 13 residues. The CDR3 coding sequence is TGTGCCTGGAGTGCAGGACACAACTATGGCTACACCTTC. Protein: CAWSAGHNYGYTF.

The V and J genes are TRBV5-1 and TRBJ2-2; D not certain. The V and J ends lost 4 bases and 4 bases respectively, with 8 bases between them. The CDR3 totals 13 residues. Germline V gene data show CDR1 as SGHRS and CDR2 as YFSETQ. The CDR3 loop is CASSVGRTGELFF. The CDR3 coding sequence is TGCGCCAGCAGCGTGGGCCGCACCGGGGAGCTGTTTTTT.